This entry features one T cell receptor beta chain sequence. The sample is drawn from a study of blood T cell repertoires in COVID-19. About the study: Acute and convalescent COVID-19 specimens originated in the United States, Italy and Spain. PBMCs, B-cell-depleted T cells, or T cells provided the cDNA or gDNA that made up the material.

Clones were read by immunoSEQ multiplex PCR, and TCRdb kept only the in-frame ones, dropping some. This sample carries approximately 180,000 clones, around 82% of them seen once, and the ten largest clones take 7.5% to 10%. Germline assignment: CDR1 SGHTA and CDR2 FQGNSA. The CDR3 extends over 15 amino acids. The V gene lost 1 base and the J gene lost 5 bases, with 12 bases spanning the gap. The chain has TRBV7-2 and TRBJ1-5; D might be TRBD1 (6 bases). The clonotype comes from a woman aged 80 or over with acute or convalescent COVID-19. Sequenced input: peripheral blood. The CDR3 is CASSLVGGAHQPQHF. DNA of the CDR3: TGTGCCAGCAGCTTAGTTGGGGGCGCGCATCAGCCCCAGCATTTT.